A selection of T cell receptor beta chains follows, all from one sample in a study of shared clonotypes between healthy human individuals. The protocol was immunoSEQ multiplex PCR, while the TCRdb copy is restricted to in-frame clones and leaves out a portion. This sample yields approximately 88,000 clones, of which 60% to 75% are seen a single time; about half belongs to the top ten. The material sequenced was memory CD8+ T cells sorted from blood. The receptors were gathered from a man aged 30-40 years in good health. Each CDR3 is given with its conserved first and last residue. The order of the fields is clone size, V gene, J gene, D gene, CDR3 protein, CDR3 DNA. The D gene is left open where the match is weak. Some rows have no size entry. The others give once, few or many, or a class for an expanded clone.

clone size: -
V gene: TRBV10-2
J gene: TRBJ1-3
D gene: -
CDR3 protein: CASSYRDKSISGNTIYF
CDR3 DNA: TGCGCCAGCAGTTACCGGGACAAATCCATCTCTGGAAACACCATATATTTT

clone size: -
V gene: TRBV4-1
J gene: TRBJ2-3
D gene: TRBD2
CDR3 protein: CASSQELARAGGGRRYF
CDR3 DNA: TGCGCCAGCAGCCAAGAATTAGCTAGGGCGGGAGGCGGGAGGAGGTATTTT

clone size: many
V gene: TRBV2
J gene: TRBJ2-7
D gene: -
CDR3 protein: CASPRGAKQYF
CDR3 DNA: TGTGCCAGCCCCCGAGGGGCTAAGCAGTACTTC

clone size: -
V gene: TRBV29-1
J gene: TRBJ2-2
D gene: -
CDR3 protein: CSVLQGLNTGELFF
CDR3 DNA: TGCAGCGTTCTACAGGGACTAAACACCGGGGAGCTGTTTTTT

clone size: -
V gene: TRBV4-1
J gene: TRBJ1-5
D gene: -
CDR3 protein: CASSSLATIGNQPQHF
CDR3 DNA: TGCGCCAGCAGCTCCTTGGCCACTATAGGCAATCAGCCCCAGCATTTT

clone size: -
V gene: TRBV5-1
J gene: TRBJ2-3
D gene: -
CDR3 protein: CASSFTGTKGGTDTQYF
CDR3 DNA: TGCGCCAGCAGCTTCACTGGGACCAAAGGAGGGACAGATACGCAGTATTTT

clone size: -
V gene: TRBV4-1
J gene: TRBJ2-5
D gene: -
CDR3 protein: CASSQDNIGTGQETQYF
CDR3 DNA: TGCGCCAGCAGCCAAGATAATATTGGCACCGGACAAGAGACCCAGTACTTC

clone size: -
V gene: TRBV9
J gene: TRBJ2-1
D gene: TRBD2
CDR3 protein: CASSPSGSGNNEQFF
CDR3 DNA: TGTGCCAGCAGCCCCAGCGGGAGCGGTAACAATGAGCAGTTCTTC

clone size: -
V gene: TRBV6-5
J gene: TRBJ2-7
D gene: -
CDR3 protein: CASSEHPTTRYEQYF
CDR3 DNA: TGTGCCAGCAGCGAACACCCGACTACCCGCTACGAGCAGTACTTC

clone size: -
V gene: TRBV7-9
J gene: TRBJ2-5
D gene: -
CDR3 protein: CASWVQETQYF
CDR3 DNA: TGTGCCAGCTGGGTTCAAGAGACCCAGTACTTC

clone size: few
V gene: TRBV7-9
J gene: TRBJ2-5
D gene: -
CDR3 protein: CASSLLTSTETQYF
CDR3 DNA: TGTGCCAGCAGCTTACTGACAAGCACGGAGACCCAGTACTTC

clone size: -
V gene: TRBV15
J gene: TRBJ2-1
D gene: -
CDR3 protein: CATSRDQGNEQFF
CDR3 DNA: TGTGCCACCAGCAGAGATCAGGGGAATGAGCAGTTCTTC

clone size: -
V gene: TRBV2
J gene: TRBJ2-5
D gene: -
CDR3 protein: CASSSWETQYF
CDR3 DNA: TGTGCCAGCAGCTCTTGGGAGACCCAGTACTTC

clone size: -
V gene: TRBV27
J gene: TRBJ2-7
D gene: -
CDR3 protein: CASSTFGDEQYF
CDR3 DNA: TGTGCCAGCAGTACCTTTGGAGACGAGCAGTACTTC

clone size: -
V gene: TRBV25-1
J gene: TRBJ1-2
D gene: -
CDR3 protein: CASSESGGQYGYTF
CDR3 DNA: TGTGCCAGCAGTGAATCGGGGGGACAATATGGCTACACCTTC

clone size: many
V gene: TRBV19
J gene: TRBJ2-2
D gene: -
CDR3 protein: CASSREPYYGELFF
CDR3 DNA: TGTGCCAGTAGTAGGGAACCCTACTACGGGGAGCTGTTTTTT

clone size: -
V gene: TRBV28
J gene: TRBJ2-5
D gene: -
CDR3 protein: CASRTRRSGIRETQYF
CDR3 DNA: TGTGCCAGCAGAACGAGGCGTTCCGGAATCCGCGAGACCCAGTACTTC

clone size: -
V gene: TRBV4-1
J gene: TRBJ2-7
D gene: TRBD2
CDR3 protein: CASSQEATSGYEQYF
CDR3 DNA: TGCGCCAGCAGCCAAGAGGCGACTAGCGGGTACGAGCAGTACTTC

clone size: few
V gene: TRBV6-4
J gene: TRBJ2-1
D gene: -
CDR3 protein: CASSDSAGGNEQFF
CDR3 DNA: TGTGCCAGCAGTGACTCGGCTGGGGGCAATGAGCAGTTCTTC

clone size: few
V gene: TRBV7-9
J gene: TRBJ2-1
D gene: -
CDR3 protein: CASSFTDVNEQFF
CDR3 DNA: TGTGCCAGCAGCTTTACCGATGTCAATGAGCAGTTCTTC

clone size: -
V gene: TRBV19
J gene: TRBJ2-3
D gene: -
CDR3 protein: CASSGAADTQYF
CDR3 DNA: TGTGCCAGTTCGGGGGCCGCGGATACGCAGTATTTT

clone size: -
V gene: TRBV27
J gene: TRBJ2-2
D gene: TRBD2
CDR3 protein: CASSALAGMNTGELFF
CDR3 DNA: TGTGCCAGCAGTGCCTTAGCGGGAATGAACACCGGGGAGCTGTTTTTT

clone size: -
V gene: TRBV28
J gene: TRBJ1-5
D gene: -
CDR3 protein: CASSPGQRQHF
CDR3 DNA: TGTGCCAGCAGTCCCGGACAGCGTCAGCATTTT

clone size: -
V gene: TRBV15
J gene: TRBJ2-1
D gene: -
CDR3 protein: CATSRETGVSYNEQFF
CDR3 DNA: TGTGCCACCAGCAGAGAAACGGGAGTCTCCTACAATGAGCAGTTCTTC

clone size: -
V gene: TRBV10-2
J gene: TRBJ2-1
D gene: TRBD2
CDR3 protein: CASCSGKGYEQFF
CDR3 DNA: TGCGCCAGCTGCAGCGGGAAGGGGTATGAGCAGTTCTTC

clone size: -
V gene: TRBV10-3
J gene: TRBJ2-6
D gene: -
CDR3 protein: CAISESHRASGANVLTF
CDR3 DNA: TGTGCCATCAGTGAGTCGCACAGGGCGTCTGGGGCCAACGTCCTGACTTTC

clone size: many
V gene: TRBV27
J gene: TRBJ1-1
D gene: -
CDR3 protein: CASSRTANTEAFF
CDR3 DNA: TGTGCCAGCAGTCGAACAGCGAACACTGAAGCTTTCTTT

clone size: -
V gene: TRBV5-1
J gene: TRBJ1-4
D gene: -
CDR3 protein: CASSTGYNEKLFF
CDR3 DNA: TGCGCCAGCAGCACAGGGTATAATGAAAAACTGTTTTTT

clone size: -
V gene: TRBV7-9
J gene: TRBJ2-7
D gene: -
CDR3 protein: CASTGWQYF
CDR3 DNA: TGTGCCAGCACCGGGTGGCAGTACTTC

clone size: -
V gene: TRBV7-2
J gene: TRBJ1-5
D gene: -
CDR3 protein: CASSRAGNNQPQHF
CDR3 DNA: TGTGCCAGCAGCCGCGCAGGGAACAATCAGCCCCAGCATTTT

clone size: -
V gene: TRBV2
J gene: TRBJ2-3
D gene: -
CDR3 protein: CASRQITDTQYF
CDR3 DNA: TGTGCCAGCAGACAGATAACAGATACGCAGTATTTT

clone size: -
V gene: TRBV27
J gene: TRBJ2-1
D gene: -
CDR3 protein: CASSRSLPSASSYNEQFF
CDR3 DNA: TGTGCCAGCAGCCGATCCCTGCCCAGCGCCAGCTCCTACAATGAGCAGTTCTTC

clone size: -
V gene: TRBV25-1
J gene: TRBJ2-1
D gene: TRBD2
CDR3 protein: CASSAPPNSGRGGDEQFF
CDR3 DNA: TGTGCCAGCAGTGCTCCCCCAAATAGCGGGAGGGGGGGGGATGAGCAGTTCTTC

clone size: many
V gene: TRBV5-1
J gene: TRBJ2-1
D gene: -
CDR3 protein: CASSLVETEYNEQFF
CDR3 DNA: TGCGCCAGCAGCTTGGTAGAGACAGAGTACAATGAGCAGTTCTTC

clone size: -
V gene: TRBV5-8
J gene: TRBJ2-2
D gene: TRBD1
CDR3 protein: CASSLSRTGATGELFF
CDR3 DNA: TGTGCCAGCAGCCTTTCCCGGACAGGGGCCACCGGGGAGCTGTTTTTT

clone size: few
V gene: TRBV15
J gene: TRBJ2-5
D gene: TRBD1
CDR3 protein: CATNIGTGGATQYF
CDR3 DNA: TGTGCCACCAATATCGGGACAGGGGGGGCGACCCAGTACTTC

clone size: -
V gene: TRBV5-5
J gene: TRBJ1-1
D gene: -
CDR3 protein: CASSLPVPGGTEAFF
CDR3 DNA: TGTGCCAGCAGCTTGCCTGTACCGGGAGGCACTGAAGCTTTCTTT

clone size: once
V gene: TRBV4-1
J gene: TRBJ2-7
D gene: TRBD1
CDR3 protein: CASSQINRGYEQYF
CDR3 DNA: TGCGCCAGCAGCCAAATCAACAGGGGCTACGAGCAGTACTTC

clone size: once
V gene: TRBV27
J gene: TRBJ2-7
D gene: -
CDR3 protein: CASSPYTGSEQYF
CDR3 DNA: TGTGCCAGCAGTCCGTACACAGGGAGCGAGCAGTACTTC

clone size: -
V gene: TRBV29-1
J gene: TRBJ2-7
D gene: -
CDR3 protein: CSVLDGDRGEQYF
CDR3 DNA: TGCAGCGTCCTCGACGGCGACAGAGGCGAGCAGTACTTC

clone size: once
V gene: TRBV11-2
J gene: TRBJ1-4
D gene: -
CDR3 protein: CASSFDPNEKLFF
CDR3 DNA: TGTGCCAGCAGCTTTGACCCTAATGAAAAACTGTTTTTT

clone size: -
V gene: TRBV25-1
J gene: TRBJ2-4
D gene: -
CDR3 protein: CATARDWGAKNIQYF
CDR3 DNA: TGTGCCACCGCGCGGGATTGGGGTGCCAAAAACATTCAGTACTTC

clone size: few
V gene: TRBV6-1
J gene: TRBJ2-2
D gene: -
CDR3 protein: CASSVEGGGTGELFF
CDR3 DNA: TGTGCCAGCAGTGTCGAGGGAGGAGGCACCGGGGAGCTGTTTTTT

clone size: -
V gene: TRBV2
J gene: TRBJ2-4
D gene: -
CDR3 protein: CASSLGGGRNIQYF
CDR3 DNA: TGTGCCAGCAGCCTGGGGGGTGGGCGAAACATTCAGTACTTC